The present T cell receptor beta chain was sequenced within a study of T cell repertoires in cytomegalovirus infection. Study context: Public TCR beta signatures provided an indication of both CMV infection and a matching HLA type.

TCRdb fed the reads into MiXCR, producing one record per CDR3 protein. This sample has about 920,000 distinct CDR3 sequences; around 30% occur once, and the top ten carry about 14%. The V gene's germline CDR1 is MNHEY and CDR2 SMNVEV (reference sequence). The CDR3 is made up of 14 amino acids. The V segment lost 6 bases and the J segment 2 bases; nucleotides outside the gene matches: 6. Worth noting for this clonotype: Its specificity is unknown.

The V gene is TRBV27, the J gene TRBJ2-7, with TRBD1 matching over 8 bases. The sequenced sample was cultured CD8+ T cells from PBMCs, obtained from culture after CMV antigen stimulation. The sequence derives from a human donor in good health (CMV status not recorded). Some clones in this sample may be carry-over from other donors' samples. CDR3 region: CASRRRDRPYEQYF. As DNA, the CDR3 is TGTGCCAGCAGGCGCCGGGACAGGCCCTACGAGCAGTACTTC.